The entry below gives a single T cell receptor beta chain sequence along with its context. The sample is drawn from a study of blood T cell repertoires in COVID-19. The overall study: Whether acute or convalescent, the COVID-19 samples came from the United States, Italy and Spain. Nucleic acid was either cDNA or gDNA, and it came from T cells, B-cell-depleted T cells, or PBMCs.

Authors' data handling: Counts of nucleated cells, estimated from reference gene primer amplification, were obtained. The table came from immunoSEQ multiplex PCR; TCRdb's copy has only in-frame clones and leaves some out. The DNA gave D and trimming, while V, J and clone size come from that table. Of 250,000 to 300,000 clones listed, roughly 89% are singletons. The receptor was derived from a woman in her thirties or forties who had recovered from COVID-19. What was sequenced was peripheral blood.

The CDR3 region is CASSGQGVANSPLHF. The CDR3 nucleotides read TGTGCCAGCAGTGGACAGGGGGTCGCGAATTCACCCCTCCACTTT. The chain is built from TRBV2 and TRBJ1-6; 9 bases fit TRBD1. Germline V lookup: CDR1 SNHLY, CDR2 FYNNEI. The V segment lost 4 bases and the J segment 7 bases; nucleotides outside the gene matches: 5. CDR3 length: 15 residues.